Listed below are T cell receptor beta chains from one sample, sequenced in a study of cytomegalovirus exposure and HLA in healthy donors. Data came from immunoSEQ multiplex PCR; TCRdb stores just in-frame clones and leaves some out. The sample lists more than 100,000 clones; about four fifths were seen once. Material for sequencing was PBMCs. These receptors were taken from a female donor in good health and CMV-seropositive. The conserved cysteine and the conserved F or W are not part of the CDR3 here. The D gene is left open where the match is weak.

V: TRBV7-6; D: NA; J: TRBJ1-1; CDR3: ASSWTIKTEAF
V: TRBV6-6; D: NA; J: TRBJ2-5; CDR3: ASSAPRGQETQY
V: TRBV19; D: TRBD1; J: TRBJ1-1; CDR3: ASKDRASAEAF
V: TRBV7-9; D: NA; J: TRBJ1-2; CDR3: SSSLDSYGYT
V: TRBV19; D: NA; J: TRBJ1-2; CDR3: ASSMRGRDGYT
V: TRBV10-2; D: TRBD1; J: TRBJ2-2; CDR3: ASPDRDPSTGELF
V: TRBV5-1; D: TRBD2; J: TRBJ2-1; CDR3: ASSPTSGGPFDEQF
V: TRBV28; D: TRBD1; J: TRBJ1-6; CDR3: ASSKRVGTAYNSPLH
V: TRBV4-1; D: NA; J: TRBJ2-5; CDR3: ASSQDGGARETQY
V: TRBV27; D: TRBD1; J: TRBJ1-1; CDR3: ASSRDRENTEAF
V: TRBV7-9; D: TRBD1; J: TRBJ2-7; CDR3: ASSPTDRGHPYEQY
V: TRBV7-3; D: NA; J: TRBJ1-5; CDR3: ARRDLGNQPQH
V: TRBV4-1; D: TRBD1; J: TRBJ1-3; CDR3: ASSQEGRGTVGNTIY
V: TRBV28; D: TRBD1; J: TRBJ1-5; CDR3: ASSPDRDSNQPQH
V: TRBV27; D: NA; J: TRBJ1-3; CDR3: ASSLSWSSGNTIY
V: TRBV7-2; D: NA; J: TRBJ1-2; CDR3: ASSAYGGGYT
V: TRBV7-8; D: NA; J: TRBJ1-1; CDR3: ASSFRGWESAF
V: TRBV30; D: NA; J: TRBJ2-1; CDR3: ASRGGETYNEQF
V: TRBV18; D: NA; J: TRBJ1-2; CDR3: ASSPAAGAGGGYT
V: TRBV7-9; D: NA; J: TRBJ2-5; CDR3: ASSLGRRLQETQY
V: TRBV5-4; D: NA; J: NA; CDR3: ASSLKGSDYEQY
V: TRBV7-9; D: TRBD1; J: TRBJ2-1; CDR3: ASSLPSGGRYNEQF
V: TRBV9; D: NA; J: TRBJ1-2; CDR3: ASSVGEGNYGYT
V: TRBV6-5; D: NA; J: TRBJ2-2; CDR3: ASSYRGMELF
V: TRBV7-2; D: TRBD2; J: TRBJ2-1; CDR3: ASTASGGAHNEQF
V: TRBV19; D: NA; J: TRBJ1-5; CDR3: ASTQGVGQPQH
V: TRBV7-2; D: NA; J: TRBJ1-1; CDR3: ASSPYNTEAF
V: TRBV5-6; D: NA; J: TRBJ1-1; CDR3: ASSQTGQPNTEAF
V: TRBV7-2; D: NA; J: TRBJ2-7; CDR3: ASSPEASSYEQY
V: TRBV5-6; D: NA; J: TRBJ2-3; CDR3: ASSSTQSTDTQY
V: TRBV9; D: NA; J: TRBJ2-1; CDR3: ASSRRTGMTYNEQF
V: TRBV5-1; D: TRBD2; J: TRBJ2-1; CDR3: ASSLSGGAGNEQF
V: TRBV6-5; D: NA; J: TRBJ2-7; CDR3: ASRRIRISYEQY
V: TRBV6-1; D: TRBD1; J: TRBJ2-7; CDR3: ASSAQPGTGSSEQY
V: TRBV28; D: TRBD1; J: TRBJ2-7; CDR3: ASWDRDFSYEQY
V: TRBV7-9; D: NA; J: TRBJ1-2; CDR3: ASSLGEARSGGYT
V: TRBV27; D: TRBD1; J: TRBJ2-1; CDR3: ASSWGQGGSNEQF
V: TRBV30; D: TRBD2; J: TRBJ2-5; CDR3: AWVLAGGKETQY
V: TRBV5-6; D: NA; J: TRBJ1-5; CDR3: ASSLRGGLHNQPQH
V: TRBV5-6; D: NA; J: TRBJ2-2; CDR3: ASSREGGADTGELF
V: TRBV7-2; D: TRBD2; J: TRBJ2-7; CDR3: ASSPHSGGFPYEQY
V: TRBV15; D: NA; J: TRBJ2-5; CDR3: ATSSPRGTQY
V: TRBV14; D: NA; J: TRBJ2-3; CDR3: ASSQEERRTDTQY
V: TRBV29-1; D: NA; J: TRBJ2-5; CDR3: SACRDTQETQY
V: TRBV5-1; D: NA; J: TRBJ2-3; CDR3: ASSLMTSTDTQY
V: TRBV7-8; D: NA; J: TRBJ2-7; CDR3: ASSLVVGGGGYEQY
V: TRBV20-1; D: NA; J: TRBJ2-3; CDR3: SALRSDTQY
V: TRBV30; D: NA; J: TRBJ1-1; CDR3: AWSLSRYEAF
V: TRBV30; D: NA; J: TRBJ1-3; CDR3: AWSVRGNAIY
V: TRBV6-5; D: TRBD1; J: TRBJ2-7; CDR3: ASRSTGDSYEQY
V: TRBV2; D: TRBD2; J: TRBJ2-3; CDR3: ATHPELAGGDTQY
V: TRBV10-2; D: NA; J: TRBJ1-3; CDR3: ASSTDSGNTIY
V: TRBV19; D: TRBD1; J: TRBJ1-5; CDR3: ASSLSGQDFRPQH
V: TRBV5-4; D: NA; J: TRBJ1-2; CDR3: ASSLREGYT
V: TRBV30; D: NA; J: TRBJ1-1; CDR3: AWGSLTSEAF